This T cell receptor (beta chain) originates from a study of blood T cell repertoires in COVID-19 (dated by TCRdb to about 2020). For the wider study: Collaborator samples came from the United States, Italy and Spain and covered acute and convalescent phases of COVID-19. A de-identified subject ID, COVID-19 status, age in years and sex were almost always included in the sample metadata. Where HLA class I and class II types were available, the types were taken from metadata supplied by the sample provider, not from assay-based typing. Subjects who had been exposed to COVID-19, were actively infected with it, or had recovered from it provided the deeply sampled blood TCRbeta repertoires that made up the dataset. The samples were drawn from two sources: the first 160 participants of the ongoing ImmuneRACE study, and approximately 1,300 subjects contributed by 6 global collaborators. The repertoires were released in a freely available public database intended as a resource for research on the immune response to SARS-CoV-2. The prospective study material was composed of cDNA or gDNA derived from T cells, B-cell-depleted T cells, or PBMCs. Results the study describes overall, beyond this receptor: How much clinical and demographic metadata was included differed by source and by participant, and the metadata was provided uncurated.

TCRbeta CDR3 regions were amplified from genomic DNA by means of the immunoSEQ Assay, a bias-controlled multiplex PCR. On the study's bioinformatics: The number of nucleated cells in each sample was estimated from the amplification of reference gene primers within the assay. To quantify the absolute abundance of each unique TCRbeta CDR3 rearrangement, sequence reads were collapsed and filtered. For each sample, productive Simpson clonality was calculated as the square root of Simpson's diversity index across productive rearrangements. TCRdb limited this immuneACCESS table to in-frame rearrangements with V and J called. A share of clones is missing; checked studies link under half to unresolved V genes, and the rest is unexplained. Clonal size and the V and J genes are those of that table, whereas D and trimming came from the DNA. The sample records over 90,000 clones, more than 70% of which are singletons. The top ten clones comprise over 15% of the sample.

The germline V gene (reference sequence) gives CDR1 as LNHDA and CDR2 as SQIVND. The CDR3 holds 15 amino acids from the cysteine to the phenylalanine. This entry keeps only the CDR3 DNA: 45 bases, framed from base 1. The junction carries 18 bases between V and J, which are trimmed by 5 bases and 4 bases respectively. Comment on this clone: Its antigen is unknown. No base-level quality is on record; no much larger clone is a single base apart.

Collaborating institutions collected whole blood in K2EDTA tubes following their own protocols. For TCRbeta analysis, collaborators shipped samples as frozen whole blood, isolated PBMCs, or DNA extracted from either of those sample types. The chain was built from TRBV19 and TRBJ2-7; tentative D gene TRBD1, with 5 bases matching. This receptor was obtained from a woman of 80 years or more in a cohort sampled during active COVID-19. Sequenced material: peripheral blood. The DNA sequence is TGTGCCAGTAGTCCTCCCGATGGGGCCAGGTACGAGCAGTACTTC. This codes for CASSPPDGARYEQYF.